A selection of T cell receptor beta chains follows, all from one sample in a study of blood T cell repertoires in COVID-19. The data were produced by immunoSEQ multiplex PCR, yet TCRdb's version contains in-frame clones alone and is incomplete. The table records fewer than 75,000 clones, 75% to 90% of them present only once. Sequenced: peripheral blood. The receptors stem from an elderly man with acute or convalescent COVID-19. Both conserved end residues are part of each CDR3. Fields, in order: J gene, clone size, D gene, V gene, CDR3 DNA, CDR3 protein. The D gene is left open where the match is weak. Where a row states a size, it is once, few, many or the class of an expanded clone; other rows omit it.

TRBJ1-1,once,-,TRBV3-1/TRBV3-2,TGTGCCAGCAGCCAAGAACTAATGGTTGAAGCTTTCTTT,CASSQELMVEAFF
TRBJ2-1,-,TRBD1,TRBV6-5,TGTGCCAGCAGAGCCGGGACAGGGGTCAATGAGCAGTTCTTC,CASRAGTGVNEQFF
TRBJ2-3,-,-,TRBV2,TGTGCCAGCAGTGTCGGGACTGATACGCAGTATTTT,CASSVGTDTQYF
TRBJ1-1,-,-,TRBV19,TGTGCCAGTAGTATAGCTACCAGGCCTGAAGCTTTCTTT,CASSIATRPEAFF
TRBJ2-5,-,TRBD1,TRBV27,TGTGCCAGCAGTTCCGCGACAGGGATCCAAGAGACCCAGTACTTC,CASSSATGIQETQYF
TRBJ2-7,-,TRBD1,TRBV5-6,TGTGCCAGCAGCTTCAGGACAGGGATGGTCAGCGAGCAGTACTTC,CASSFRTGMVSEQYF
TRBJ1-2,-,TRBD1,TRBV6-5,TGTGCCAGCATGCCAGGGGGCAGACTGGATGGCTACACCTTC,CASMPGGRLDGYTF
TRBJ2-1,-,TRBD2,TRBV10-2,TGCGCCACCGCCAGACTAGCGGGTTACAATGAGCAGTTCTTC,CATARLAGYNEQFF
TRBJ2-5,-,-,TRBV2,TGTGCCAGCCTAAAAGAGACCCAGTACTTC,CASLKETQYF
TRBJ1-1,-,-,TRBV7-9,TGTGCCAGCAGCCTAGCCCCGGGTGAAGCTTTCTTT,CASSLAPGEAFF
TRBJ2-1,-,TRBD1,TRBV5-8,TGTGCCAGCAGAGGGCAGGACAGGTACTACGAGCAGTTCTTC,CASRGQDRYYEQFF
TRBJ2-7,-,TRBD2,TRBV25-1,TGTGCCAGCAGTAGGCTTACGGCTAGCGGGAGGAACGAGCAGTACTTC,CASSRLTASGRNEQYF
TRBJ2-7,-,TRBD2,TRBV6-1,TGTGCCAGCAGTGAGTGGACTAGCGGGAGTCAGAACGAGCAGTACTTC,CASSEWTSGSQNEQYF
TRBJ2-2,once,TRBD2,TRBV5-1,TGCGCCAGCAGCTTAAGGTCCCCTAGCGGAAACACCGGGGAGCTGTTTTTT,CASSLRSPSGNTGELFF
TRBJ2-2,-,-,TRBV10-1,TGCGCCAGCAGTGAGTCGACAGCAACCGGGGAGCTGTTTTTT,CASSESTATGELFF
TRBJ1-2,-,-,TRBV7-2,TGTGCCAGCAGCGCGGACACAACTAACTATGGCTACACCTTC,CASSADTTNYGYTF
TRBJ1-6,few,-,TRBV7-3,TGTGCCAGCAGCCAATGGACAGCAGTCTCCTATAATTCACCCCTCCACTTT,CASSQWTAVSYNSPLHF
TRBJ1-5,-,TRBD1,TRBV19,TGTGCCAGTAGTATGGGTGGGACAGGGGGAAGCAATCAGCCCCAGCATTTT,CASSMGGTGGSNQPQHF
TRBJ2-3,-,TRBD1,TRBV5-1,TGCGCCAGCAGCACTGGGACAGGGTATGGGACAGATACGCAGTATTTT,CASSTGTGYGTDTQYF
TRBJ1-1,-,-,TRBV14,TGTGCCAGCAGCAGAGATCTGAACACTGAAGCTTTCTTT,CASSRDLNTEAFF
TRBJ2-3,-,-,TRBV5-8,TGTGCCAGCAGCTTGCAGGGGTATACGCAGTATTTT,CASSLQGYTQYF
TRBJ1-4,once,TRBD1,TRBV2,TGTGCCAGCAGATATACAGGGGGCGTCACTAATGAAAAACTGTTTTTT,CASRYTGGVTNEKLFF
TRBJ1-5,-,-,TRBV7-8,TGTGCCAGCAGCTTGACTAATCAGCCCCAGCATTTT,CASSLTNQPQHF
TRBJ2-5,-,-,TRBV29-1,TGCAGCGTTGTCCAGGGCGGAGAGACCCAGTACTTC,CSVVQGGETQYF
TRBJ2-1,-,TRBD2,TRBV9,TGTGCCAGCAGCCTAAGAGCGGGAGGGCCAGGAGGGGGTGAGCAGTTCTTC,CASSLRAGGPGGGEQFF
TRBJ1-6,-,-,TRBV5-6,TGTGCCAGCAGCCCGACAGCGAATTCACCCCTCCACTTT,CASSPTANSPLHF
TRBJ2-1,once,TRBD2,TRBV7-2,TGTGCCAGCAGCTTAGGGTCTAGCGGCTACAATGAGCAGTTCTTC,CASSLGSSGYNEQFF
TRBJ1-4,-,-,TRBV4-1,TGCGCCAGCAGCCAAGATCCTGCGGGCTTCAATGAAAAACTGTTTTTT,CASSQDPAGFNEKLFF
TRBJ2-3,-,-,TRBV5-4,TGTGCCAGCAGCCCCCGGGCGGGGAGGCGGAGCACAGATACGCAGTATTTT,CASSPRAGRRSTDTQYF
TRBJ2-3,-,-,TRBV19,TGTGCCAGCGAGGATATTGCTAGCACAGATACGCAGTATTTT,CASEDIASTDTQYF
TRBJ2-7,-,-,TRBV11-2,TGTGCCAGCAACAATAACGCTGAGCAGTACTTC,CASNNNAEQYF
TRBJ1-2,-,-,TRBV30,TGTGCCTGGAGCACCGACAGATATGGCTACACCTTC,CAWSTDRYGYTF
TRBJ1-1,few,-,TRBV3-1/TRBV3-2,TGTGCCAGCAGCCAAGAGACAGTTATGAACACTGAAGCTTTCTTT,CASSQETVMNTEAFF
TRBJ1-6,-,-,TRBV27,TGTGCCAGCAGTATGGACACCTCGGTCTATAATTCACCCCTCCACTTT,CASSMDTSVYNSPLHF
TRBJ2-2,-,-,TRBV29-1,TGCAGCGTTGCACAGGGAGCCACCGGGGAGCTGTTTTTT,CSVAQGATGELFF
TRBJ1-1,-,-,TRBV6-4,TGTGCCAGCAGTGTCGAGGGGGGGGACACTGAAGCTTTCTTT,CASSVEGGDTEAFF
TRBJ1-2,-,-,TRBV5-4,TGTGCCAGCAGCTTTGATAACAGTACACTTAACTATGGCTACACCTTC,CASSFDNSTLNYGYTF
TRBJ1-3,-,-,TRBV5-5,TGTGCCAGCAGCTCTACGGGAGTATATGCTGGAAACACCATATATTTT,CASSSTGVYAGNTIYF
TRBJ2-1,-,TRBD2,TRBV5-1,TGCGCCAGCAGCTCCGGACTAGCGGGAGGGGAGCAGTTCTTC,CASSSGLAGGEQFF
TRBJ1-3,-,-,TRBV12-5,TGTGCTAGTGGTTTGGCCGGCTCTGGAAACACCATATATTTT,CASGLAGSGNTIYF